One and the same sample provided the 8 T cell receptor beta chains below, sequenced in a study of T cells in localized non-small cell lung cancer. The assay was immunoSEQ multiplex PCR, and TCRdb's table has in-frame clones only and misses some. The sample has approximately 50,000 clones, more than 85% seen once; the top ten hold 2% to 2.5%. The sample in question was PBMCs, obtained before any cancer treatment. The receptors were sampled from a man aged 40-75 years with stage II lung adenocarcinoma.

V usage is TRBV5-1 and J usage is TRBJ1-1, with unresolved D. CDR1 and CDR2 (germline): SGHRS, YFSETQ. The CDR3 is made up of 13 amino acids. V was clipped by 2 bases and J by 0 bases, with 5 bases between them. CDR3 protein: CASSFDLNTEAFF. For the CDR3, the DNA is TGCGCCAGCAGCTTCGACCTGAACACTGAAGCTTTCTTT.

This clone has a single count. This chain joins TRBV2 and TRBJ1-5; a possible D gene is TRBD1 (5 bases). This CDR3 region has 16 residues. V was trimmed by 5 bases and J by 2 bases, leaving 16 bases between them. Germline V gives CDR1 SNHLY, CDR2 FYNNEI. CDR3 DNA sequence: TGTGCCAGCAGTTCTCGGGCCTTGACAGGCAATCAGCCCCAGCATTTT. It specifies CASSSRALTGNQPQHF.

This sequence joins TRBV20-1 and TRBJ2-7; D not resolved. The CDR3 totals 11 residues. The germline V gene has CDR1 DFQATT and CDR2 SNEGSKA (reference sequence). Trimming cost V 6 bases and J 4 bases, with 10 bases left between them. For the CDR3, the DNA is TGCAGTGCCTTATCCGGTTACGAGCAGTACGTC. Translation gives CSALSGYEQYV.

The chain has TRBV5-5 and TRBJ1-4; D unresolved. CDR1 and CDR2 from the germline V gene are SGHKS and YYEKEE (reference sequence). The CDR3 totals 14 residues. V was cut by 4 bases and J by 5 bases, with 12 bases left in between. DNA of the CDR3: TGTGCCAGCAGCCCCCGGGCGATAAATGAAAAACTGTTTTTT. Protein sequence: CASSPRAINEKLFF.

The CDR3 coding sequence is TGTGCCAGCAGCCTGACAGGAACAGATACGCAGTATTTT. Residues: CASSLTGTDTQYF. This chain links TRBV14 with TRBJ2-3, with TRBD1 as a possible D gene (6 bases). Deletions cut 4 bases from V and 3 bases from J, with 8 bases between. This CDR3 spans 13 amino acids. Germline V gene data show CDR1 as SGHDN and CDR2 as FVKESK.

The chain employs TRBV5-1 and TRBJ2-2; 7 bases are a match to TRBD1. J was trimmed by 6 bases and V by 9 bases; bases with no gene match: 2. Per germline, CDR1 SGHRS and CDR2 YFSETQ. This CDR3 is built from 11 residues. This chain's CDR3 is CATRGSGELFF. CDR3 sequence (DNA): TGCGCCACCAGGGGGTCCGGGGAGCTGTTTTTT.

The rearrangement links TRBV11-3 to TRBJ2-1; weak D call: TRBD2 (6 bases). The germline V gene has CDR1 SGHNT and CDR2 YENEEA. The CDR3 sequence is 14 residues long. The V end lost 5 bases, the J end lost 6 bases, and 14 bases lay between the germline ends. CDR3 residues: CASSHGGQLNEQFF. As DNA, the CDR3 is TGTGCCAGCAGCCATGGAGGGCAGCTCAATGAGCAGTTCTTC.

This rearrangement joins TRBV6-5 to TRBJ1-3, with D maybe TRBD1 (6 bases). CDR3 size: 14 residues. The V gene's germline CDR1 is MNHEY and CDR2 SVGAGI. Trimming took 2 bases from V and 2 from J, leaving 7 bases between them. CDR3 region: CASSYRTAGNTIYF. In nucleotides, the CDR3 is TGTGCCAGCAGTTACCGGACAGCTGGAAACACCATATATTTT.